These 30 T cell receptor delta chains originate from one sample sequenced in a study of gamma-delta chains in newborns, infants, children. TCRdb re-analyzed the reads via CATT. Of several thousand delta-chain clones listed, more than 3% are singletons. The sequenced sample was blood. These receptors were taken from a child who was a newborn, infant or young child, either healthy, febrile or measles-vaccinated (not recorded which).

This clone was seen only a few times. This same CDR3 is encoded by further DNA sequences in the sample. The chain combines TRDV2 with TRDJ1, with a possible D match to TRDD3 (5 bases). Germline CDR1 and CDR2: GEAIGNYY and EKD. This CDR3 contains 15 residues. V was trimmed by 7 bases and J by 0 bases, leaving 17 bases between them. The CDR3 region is CACDAGGVYTDKLIF. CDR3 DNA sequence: TGTGCCTGCGACGCCGGGGGGGTTTACACCGATAAACTCATCTTT.

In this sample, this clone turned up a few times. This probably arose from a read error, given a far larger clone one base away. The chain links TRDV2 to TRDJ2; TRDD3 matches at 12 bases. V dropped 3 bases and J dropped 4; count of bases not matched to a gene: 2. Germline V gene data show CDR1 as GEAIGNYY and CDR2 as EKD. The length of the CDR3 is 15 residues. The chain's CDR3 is CACDALGDTTAQLFF. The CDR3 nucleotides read TGTGCCTGTGACGCACTGGGGGATACGACAGCACAACTCTTCTTT.

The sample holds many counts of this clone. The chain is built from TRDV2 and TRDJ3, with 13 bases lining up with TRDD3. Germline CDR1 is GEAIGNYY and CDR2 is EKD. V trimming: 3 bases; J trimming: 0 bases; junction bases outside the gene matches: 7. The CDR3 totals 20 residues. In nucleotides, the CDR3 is TGTGCCTGTGACGTACTGGGGGATACGGGGAGCTCCTGGGACACCCGACAGATGTTTTTC. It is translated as CACDVLGDTGSSWDTRQMFF.

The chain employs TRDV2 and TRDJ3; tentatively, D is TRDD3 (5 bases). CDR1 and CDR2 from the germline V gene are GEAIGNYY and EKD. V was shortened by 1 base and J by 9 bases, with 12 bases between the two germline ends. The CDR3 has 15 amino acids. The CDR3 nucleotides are TGTGCCTGTGACACAGTGGGGTCCGGCACCCGACAGATGTTTTTC. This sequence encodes CACDTVGSGTRQMFF.

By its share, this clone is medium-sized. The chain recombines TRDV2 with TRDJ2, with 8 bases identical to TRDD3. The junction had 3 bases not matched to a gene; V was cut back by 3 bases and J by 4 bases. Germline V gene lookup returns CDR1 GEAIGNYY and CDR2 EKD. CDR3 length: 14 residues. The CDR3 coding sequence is TGTGCCTGTGACCGGCTGGGGGAGACAGCACAACTCTTCTTT. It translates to CACDRLGETAQLFF.

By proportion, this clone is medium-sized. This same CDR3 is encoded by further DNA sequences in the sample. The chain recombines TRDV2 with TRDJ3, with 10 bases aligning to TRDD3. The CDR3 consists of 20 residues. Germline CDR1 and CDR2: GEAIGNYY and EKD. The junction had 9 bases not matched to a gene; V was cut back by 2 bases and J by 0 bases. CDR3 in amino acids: CACDKVLGDGRSWDTRQMFF. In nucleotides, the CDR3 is TGTGCCTGTGACAAAGTACTGGGGGATGGACGCTCCTGGGACACCCGACAGATGTTTTTC.

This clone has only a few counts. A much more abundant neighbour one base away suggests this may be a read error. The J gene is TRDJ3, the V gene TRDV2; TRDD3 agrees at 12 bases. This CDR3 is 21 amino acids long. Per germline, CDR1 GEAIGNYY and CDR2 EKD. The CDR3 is CACDTVSWGIRSSWGTRQMFF. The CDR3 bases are TGTGCCTGTGACACCGTCAGCTGGGGGATACGGAGCTCCTGGGGCACCCGACAGATGTTTTTC.

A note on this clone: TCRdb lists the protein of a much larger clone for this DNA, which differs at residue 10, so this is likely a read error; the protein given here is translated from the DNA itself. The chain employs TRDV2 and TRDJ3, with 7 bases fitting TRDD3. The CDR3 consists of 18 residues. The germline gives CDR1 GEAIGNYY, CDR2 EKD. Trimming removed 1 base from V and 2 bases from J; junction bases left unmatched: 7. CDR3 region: CACDTGGPSPWDTRQMFF. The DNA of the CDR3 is TGTGCCTGTGACACTGGGGGACCCAGCCCCTGGGACACCCGACAGATGTTTTTC.

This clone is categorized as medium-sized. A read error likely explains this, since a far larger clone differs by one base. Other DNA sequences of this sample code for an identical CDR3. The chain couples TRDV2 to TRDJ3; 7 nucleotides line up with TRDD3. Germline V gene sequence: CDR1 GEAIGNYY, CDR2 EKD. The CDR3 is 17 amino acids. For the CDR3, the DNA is TGTGCCTGTGACACCTGGGGGAGCTCCTGGGACACCCGGCAGATGTTTTTC. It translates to CACDTWGSSWDTRQMFF.

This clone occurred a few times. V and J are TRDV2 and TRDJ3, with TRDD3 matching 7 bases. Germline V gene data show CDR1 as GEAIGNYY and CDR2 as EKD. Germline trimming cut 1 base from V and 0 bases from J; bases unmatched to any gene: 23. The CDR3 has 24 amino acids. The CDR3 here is CACDTLVSIAGGSGSSWDTRQMFF. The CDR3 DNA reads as TGTGCCTGTGACACGCTGGTATCCATTGCTGGGGGGTCCGGAAGCTCCTGGGACACCCGACAGATGTTTTTC.

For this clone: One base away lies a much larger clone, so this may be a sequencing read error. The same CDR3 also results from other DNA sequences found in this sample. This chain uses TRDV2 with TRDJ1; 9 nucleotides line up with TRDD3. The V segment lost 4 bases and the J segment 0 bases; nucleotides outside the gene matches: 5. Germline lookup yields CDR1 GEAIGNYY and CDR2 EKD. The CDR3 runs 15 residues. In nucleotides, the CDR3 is TGTGCCTGTGATCTACTGGGGGAGTACACCGATAAACTCATCTTT. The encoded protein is CACDLLGEYTDKLIF.

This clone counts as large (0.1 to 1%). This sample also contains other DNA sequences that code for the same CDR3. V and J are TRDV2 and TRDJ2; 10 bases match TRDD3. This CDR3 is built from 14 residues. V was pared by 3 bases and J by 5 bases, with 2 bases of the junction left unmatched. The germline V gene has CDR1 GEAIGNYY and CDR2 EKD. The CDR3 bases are TGTGCCTGTGACGTACTGGGGGATACAGCACAACTCTTCTTT. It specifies CACDVLGDTAQLFF.

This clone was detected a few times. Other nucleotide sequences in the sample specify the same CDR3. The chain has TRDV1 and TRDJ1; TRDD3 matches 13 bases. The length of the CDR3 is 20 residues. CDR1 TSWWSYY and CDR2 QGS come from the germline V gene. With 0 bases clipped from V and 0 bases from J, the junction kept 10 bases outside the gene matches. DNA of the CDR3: TGTGCTCTTGGGGAACTTCGTACTGGGGGATACGCGCGGTACACCGATAAACTCATCTTT. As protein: CALGELRTGGYARYTDKLIF.

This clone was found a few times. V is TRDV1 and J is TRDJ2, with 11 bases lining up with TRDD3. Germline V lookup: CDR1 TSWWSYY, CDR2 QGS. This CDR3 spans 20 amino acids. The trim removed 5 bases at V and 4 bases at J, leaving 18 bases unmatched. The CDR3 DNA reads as TGTGCTCTTGGGACTAGGGGCTGGGGGATACAAAGGGGGTGGACAGCACAACTCTTCTTT. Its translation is CALGTRGWGIQRGWTAQLFF.

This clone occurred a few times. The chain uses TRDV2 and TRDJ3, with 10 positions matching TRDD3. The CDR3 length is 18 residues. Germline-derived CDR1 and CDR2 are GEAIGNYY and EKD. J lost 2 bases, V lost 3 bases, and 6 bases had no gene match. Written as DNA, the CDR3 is TGTGCCTGTGACGTACTGGGGGATGAGGCCTGGGACACCCGACAGATGTTTTTC. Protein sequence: CACDVLGDEAWDTRQMFF.

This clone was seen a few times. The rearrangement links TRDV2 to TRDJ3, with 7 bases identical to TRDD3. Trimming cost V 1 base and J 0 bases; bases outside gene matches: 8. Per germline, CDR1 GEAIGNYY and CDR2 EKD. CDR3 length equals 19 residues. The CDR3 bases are TGTGCCTGTGACACGCCACTGGGGCCAAGCTCCTGGGACACCCGACAGATGTTTTTC. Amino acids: CACDTPLGPSSWDTRQMFF.

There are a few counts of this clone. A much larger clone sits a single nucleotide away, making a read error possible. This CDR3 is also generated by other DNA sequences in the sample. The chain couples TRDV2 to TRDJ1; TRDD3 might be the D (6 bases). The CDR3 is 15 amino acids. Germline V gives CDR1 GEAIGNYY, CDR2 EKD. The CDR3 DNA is TGTGCCTGTGGCACCGTGGGGGTTTACACCGATAAACTCATCTTT. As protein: CACGTVGVYTDKLIF.

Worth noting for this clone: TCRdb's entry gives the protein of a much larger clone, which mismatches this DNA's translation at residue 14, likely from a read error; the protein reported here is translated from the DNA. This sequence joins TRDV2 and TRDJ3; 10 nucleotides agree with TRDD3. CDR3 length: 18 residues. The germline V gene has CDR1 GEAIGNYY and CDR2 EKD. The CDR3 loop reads CACDTVLGDEWDTQQMFF. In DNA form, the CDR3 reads TGTGCCTGTGACACCGTACTGGGGGATGAGTGGGACACCCAACAGATGTTTTTC.

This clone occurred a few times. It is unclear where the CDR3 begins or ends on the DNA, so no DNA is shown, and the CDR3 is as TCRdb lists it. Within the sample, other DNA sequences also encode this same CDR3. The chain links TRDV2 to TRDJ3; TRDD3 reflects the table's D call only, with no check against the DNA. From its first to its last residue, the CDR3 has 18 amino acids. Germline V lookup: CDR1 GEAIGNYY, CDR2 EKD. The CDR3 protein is CACDTWGPGSWDTRQMFF.

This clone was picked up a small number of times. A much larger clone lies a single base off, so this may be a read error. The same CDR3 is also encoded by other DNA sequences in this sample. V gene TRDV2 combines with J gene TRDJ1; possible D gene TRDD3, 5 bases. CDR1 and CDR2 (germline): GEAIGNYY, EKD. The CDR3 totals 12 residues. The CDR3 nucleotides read TGTGCCTGTGGGGATTACACCGATAAACTCATCTTC. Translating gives CACGDYTDKLIF.

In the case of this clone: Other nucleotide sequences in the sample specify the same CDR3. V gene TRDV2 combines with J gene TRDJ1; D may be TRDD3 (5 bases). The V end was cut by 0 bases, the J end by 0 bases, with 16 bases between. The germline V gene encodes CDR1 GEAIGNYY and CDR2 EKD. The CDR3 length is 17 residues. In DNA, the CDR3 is TGTGCCTGTGACACCGTGGGATCCAACCTGTACACCGATAAACTCATCTTT. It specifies CACDTVGSNLYTDKLIF.

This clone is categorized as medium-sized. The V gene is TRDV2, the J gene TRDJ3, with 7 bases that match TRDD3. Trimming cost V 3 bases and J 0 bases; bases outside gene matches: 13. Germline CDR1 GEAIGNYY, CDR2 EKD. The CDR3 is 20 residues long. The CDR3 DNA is TGTGCCTGTGACTCCATTCTACTGGGGAGGAGCTCCTGGGACACCCGACAGATGTTTTTC. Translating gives CACDSILLGRSSWDTRQMFF.

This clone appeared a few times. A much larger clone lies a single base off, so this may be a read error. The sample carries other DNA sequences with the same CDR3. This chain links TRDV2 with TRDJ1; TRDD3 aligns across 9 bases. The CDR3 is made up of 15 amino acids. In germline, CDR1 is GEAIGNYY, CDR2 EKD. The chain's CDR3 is CACDTWGIYTDKLIF. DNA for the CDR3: TGTGCCTGTGACACCTGGGGGATATACACCGATAAACTCATCTTC.

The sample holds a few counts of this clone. CDR3 nucleotides: TGTGCCTGTGACACTCTGGGGGATACGCCCTGGGACACCCGACAGATGTTTTTC. Translating it yields CACDTLGDTPWDTRQMFF. The chain couples TRDV2 to TRDJ3; 12 nucleotides agree with TRDD3. CDR1 is GEAIGNYY and CDR2 is EKD in the germline V gene. The V segment lost 1 base and the J segment 2 bases; nucleotides outside the gene matches: 2. The CDR3 is 18 amino acids.

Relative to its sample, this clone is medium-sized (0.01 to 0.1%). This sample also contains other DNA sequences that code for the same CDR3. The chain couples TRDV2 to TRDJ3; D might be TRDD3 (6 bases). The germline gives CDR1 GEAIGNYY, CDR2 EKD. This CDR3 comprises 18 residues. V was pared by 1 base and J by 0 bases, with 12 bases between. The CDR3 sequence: CACDTWGSSSWDTRQMFF. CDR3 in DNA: TGTGCCTGTGACACGTGGGGGTCAAGCTCCTGGGACACCCGACAGATGTTTTTC.

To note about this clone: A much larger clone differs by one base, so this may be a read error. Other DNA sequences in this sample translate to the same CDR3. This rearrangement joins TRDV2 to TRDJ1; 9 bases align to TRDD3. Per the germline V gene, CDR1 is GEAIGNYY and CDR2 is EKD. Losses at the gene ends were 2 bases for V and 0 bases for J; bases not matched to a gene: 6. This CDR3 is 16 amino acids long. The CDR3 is CACDILGDTNTDKLIF. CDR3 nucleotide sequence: TGTGCCTGTGACATACTTGGGGATACGAACACCGATAAACTCATCTTT.

CDR3 protein: CACDKVLGDTLRSWDTRQMFF. DNA for the CDR3: TGTGCCTGTGACAAAGTACTGGGGGATACGCTACGCTCCTGGGACACCCGACAGATGTTTTTC. The rearrangement uses TRDV2 and TRDJ3, with 13 positions matching TRDD3. Germline CDR1 is GEAIGNYY and CDR2 is EKD. The CDR3 has 21 amino acids. V gave up 2 bases and J gave up 0 bases; unmatched junction bases: 9.

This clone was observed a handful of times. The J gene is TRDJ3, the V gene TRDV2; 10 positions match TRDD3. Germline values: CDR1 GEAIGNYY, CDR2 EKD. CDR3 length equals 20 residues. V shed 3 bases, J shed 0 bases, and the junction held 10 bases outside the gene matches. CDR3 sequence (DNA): TGTGCCTGTGACTCCCTCCGTACTGGGGGATTCTCCTGGGACACCCGACAGATGTTTTTC. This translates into CACDSLRTGGFSWDTRQMFF.

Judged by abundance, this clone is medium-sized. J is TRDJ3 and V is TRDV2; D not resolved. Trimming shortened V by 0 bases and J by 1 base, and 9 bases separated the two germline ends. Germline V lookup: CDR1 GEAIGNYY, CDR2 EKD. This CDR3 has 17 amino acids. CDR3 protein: CACDTVETSWDTRQMFF. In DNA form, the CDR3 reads TGTGCCTGTGACACCGTGGAGACGTCCTGGGACACCCGACAGATGTTTTTC.

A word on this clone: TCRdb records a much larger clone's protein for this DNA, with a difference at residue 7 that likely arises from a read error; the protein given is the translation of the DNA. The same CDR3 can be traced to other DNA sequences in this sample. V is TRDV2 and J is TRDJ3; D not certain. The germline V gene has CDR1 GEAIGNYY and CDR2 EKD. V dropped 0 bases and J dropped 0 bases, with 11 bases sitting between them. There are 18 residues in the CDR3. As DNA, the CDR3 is TGTGCCTGTGACACCTGGAGGTCTAGCTCCTGGGACACCCGACAGATGTTTTTC. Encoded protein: CACDTWRSSSWDTRQMFF.